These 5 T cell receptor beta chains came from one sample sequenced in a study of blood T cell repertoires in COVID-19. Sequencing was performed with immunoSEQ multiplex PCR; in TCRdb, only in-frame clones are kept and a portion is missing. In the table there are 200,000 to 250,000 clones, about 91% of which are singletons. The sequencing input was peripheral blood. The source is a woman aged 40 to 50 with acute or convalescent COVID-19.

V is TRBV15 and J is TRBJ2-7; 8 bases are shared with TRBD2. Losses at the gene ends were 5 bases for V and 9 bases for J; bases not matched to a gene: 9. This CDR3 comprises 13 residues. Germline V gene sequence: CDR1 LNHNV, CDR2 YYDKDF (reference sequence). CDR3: CATSGRLSGRQYV. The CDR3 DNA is TGTGCCACCAGCGGTAGACTAAGCGGGAGGCAGTACGTC.

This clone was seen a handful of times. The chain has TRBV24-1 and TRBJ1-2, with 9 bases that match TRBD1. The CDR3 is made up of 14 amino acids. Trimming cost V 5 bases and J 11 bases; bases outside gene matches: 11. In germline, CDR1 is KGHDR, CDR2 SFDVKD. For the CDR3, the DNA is TGTGCCACCAGTGGGCCGGACAGGGGAGTAGGTTACACCTTC. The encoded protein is CATSGPDRGVGYTF.

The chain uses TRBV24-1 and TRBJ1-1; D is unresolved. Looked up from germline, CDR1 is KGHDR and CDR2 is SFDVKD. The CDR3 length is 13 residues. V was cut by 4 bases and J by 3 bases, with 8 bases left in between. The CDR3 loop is CATSDTHYTEAFF. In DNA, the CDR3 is TGTGCCACCAGTGACACACATTACACTGAAGCTTTCTTT.

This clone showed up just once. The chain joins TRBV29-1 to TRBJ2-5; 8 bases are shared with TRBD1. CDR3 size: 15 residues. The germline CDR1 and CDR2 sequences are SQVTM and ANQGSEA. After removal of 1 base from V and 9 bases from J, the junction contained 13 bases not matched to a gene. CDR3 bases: TGCAGCGTTGAAGGGAAGGACAGGGTCAAGAGGGCCCAGTACTTC. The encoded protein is CSVEGKDRVKRAQYF.

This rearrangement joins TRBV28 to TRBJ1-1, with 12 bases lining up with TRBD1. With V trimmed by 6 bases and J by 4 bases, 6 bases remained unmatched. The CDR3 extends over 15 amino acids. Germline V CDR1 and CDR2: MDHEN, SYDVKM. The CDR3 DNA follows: TGTGCCAGCAGAGAGGGACAGGGGGCGGGCACTGAAGCTTTCTTT. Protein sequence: CASREGQGAGTEAFF.